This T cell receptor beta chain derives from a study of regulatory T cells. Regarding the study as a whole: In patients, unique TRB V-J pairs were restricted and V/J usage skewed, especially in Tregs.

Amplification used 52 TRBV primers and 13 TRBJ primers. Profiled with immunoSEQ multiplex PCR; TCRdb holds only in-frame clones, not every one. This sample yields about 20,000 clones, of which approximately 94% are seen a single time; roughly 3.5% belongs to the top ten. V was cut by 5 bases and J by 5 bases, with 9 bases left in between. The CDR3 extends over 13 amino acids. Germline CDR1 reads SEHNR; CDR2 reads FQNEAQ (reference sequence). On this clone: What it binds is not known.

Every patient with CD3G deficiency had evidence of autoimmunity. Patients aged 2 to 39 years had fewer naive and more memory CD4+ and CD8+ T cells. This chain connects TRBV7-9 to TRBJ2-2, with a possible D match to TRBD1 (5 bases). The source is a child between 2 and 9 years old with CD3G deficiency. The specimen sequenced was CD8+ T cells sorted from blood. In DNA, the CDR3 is TGTGCCAGCAGCGCAAGACAGACCGGGGAGCTGTTTTTT. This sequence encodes CASSARQTGELFF.